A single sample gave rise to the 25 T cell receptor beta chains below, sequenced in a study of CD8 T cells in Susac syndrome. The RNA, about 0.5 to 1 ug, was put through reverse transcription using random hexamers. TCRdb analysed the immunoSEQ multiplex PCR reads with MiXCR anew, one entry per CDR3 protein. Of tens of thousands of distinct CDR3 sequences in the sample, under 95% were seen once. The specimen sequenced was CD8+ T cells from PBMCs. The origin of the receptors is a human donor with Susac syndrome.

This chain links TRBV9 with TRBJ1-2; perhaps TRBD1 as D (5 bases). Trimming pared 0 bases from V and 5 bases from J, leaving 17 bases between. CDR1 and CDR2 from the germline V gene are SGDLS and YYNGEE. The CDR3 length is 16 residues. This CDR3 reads CASSVGWQGDGYGYTF. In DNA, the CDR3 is TGTGCCAGCAGCGTAGGGTGGCAGGGTGATGGATATGGCTACACCTTC.

Written as DNA, the CDR3 is TGTGCCAGCAGCTTAGCGCGGGCAGGGGGACAGTTAGCTAACTATGGCTACACCTTC. This translates into CASSLARAGGQLANYGYTF. This chain uses TRBV7-8 with TRBJ1-2; 7 nucleotides line up with TRBD1. Germline trimming cut 0 bases from V and 0 bases from J; bases unmatched to any gene: 13. The CDR3 contains 19 residues. Per the germline V gene, CDR1 is SGHVS and CDR2 is FQNEAQ.

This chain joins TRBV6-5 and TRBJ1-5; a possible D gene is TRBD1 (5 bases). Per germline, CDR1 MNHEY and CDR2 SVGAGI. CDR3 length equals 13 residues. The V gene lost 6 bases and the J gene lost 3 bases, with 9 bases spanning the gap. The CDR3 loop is CASSPGINQPQHF. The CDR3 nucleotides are TGTGCCAGCAGCCCAGGGATCAATCAGCCCCAGCATTTT.

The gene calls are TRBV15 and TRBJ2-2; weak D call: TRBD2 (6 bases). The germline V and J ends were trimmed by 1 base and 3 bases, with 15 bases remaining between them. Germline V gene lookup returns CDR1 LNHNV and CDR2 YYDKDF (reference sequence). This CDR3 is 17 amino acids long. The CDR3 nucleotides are TGTGCCACCAGCAGAGTGGACCCTAGCGTCGACACCGGGGAGCTGTTTTTT. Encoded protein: CATSRVDPSVDTGELFF.

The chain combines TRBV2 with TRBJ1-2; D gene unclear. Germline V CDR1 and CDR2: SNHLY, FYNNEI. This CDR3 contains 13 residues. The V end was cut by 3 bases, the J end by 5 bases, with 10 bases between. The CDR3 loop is CASSDLTEYGYTF. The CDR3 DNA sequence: TGTGCCAGCAGTGATTTGACCGAATATGGCTACACCTTC.

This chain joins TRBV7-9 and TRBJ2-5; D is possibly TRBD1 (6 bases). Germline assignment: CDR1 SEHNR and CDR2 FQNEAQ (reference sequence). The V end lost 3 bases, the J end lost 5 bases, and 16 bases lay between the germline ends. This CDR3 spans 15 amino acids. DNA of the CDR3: TGTGCCAGCAGCTTGAAGGGCAGGGGAATTGAGACCCAGTACTTC. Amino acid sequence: CASSLKGRGIETQYF.

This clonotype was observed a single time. Here the CDR3 DNA reads TGTGCCAGTAGGGGACTCAGTAGGACAGATACGCAGTATTTT. This encodes CASRGLSRTDTQYF. The chain employs TRBV19 and TRBJ2-3, with D perhaps TRBD2 (6 bases). V lost 6 bases and J 3 bases, leaving 13 bases between the germline ends. The CDR3 sequence is 14 residues long. Looked up from germline, CDR1 is LNHDA and CDR2 is SQIVND (reference sequence).

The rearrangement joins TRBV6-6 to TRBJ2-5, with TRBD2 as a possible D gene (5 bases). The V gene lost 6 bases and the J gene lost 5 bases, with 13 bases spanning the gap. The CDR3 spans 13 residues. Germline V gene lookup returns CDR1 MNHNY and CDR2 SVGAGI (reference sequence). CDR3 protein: CASRDSSRETQYF. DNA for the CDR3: TGTGCCAGCAGGGACTCTTCACGGGAGACCCAGTACTTC.

In DNA form, the CDR3 reads TGTGCCAGTAGTCCTCGTATCGACACTGAAGCTTTCTTT. The encoded protein is CASSPRIDTEAFF. The genes are TRBV19 and TRBJ1-1; D gene unclear. Trimming removed 5 bases at V and 3 bases at J, with 10 bases between. The CDR3 covers 13 residues. Germline V gene data show CDR1 as LNHDA and CDR2 as SQIVND (reference sequence).

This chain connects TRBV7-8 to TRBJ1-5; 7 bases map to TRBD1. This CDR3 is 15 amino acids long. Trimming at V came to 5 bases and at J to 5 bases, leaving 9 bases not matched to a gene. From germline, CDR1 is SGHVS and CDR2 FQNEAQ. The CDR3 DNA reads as TGTGCCAGCAGCCAGGACAGGTGGGGGCATCAGCCCCAGCATTTT. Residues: CASSQDRWGHQPQHF. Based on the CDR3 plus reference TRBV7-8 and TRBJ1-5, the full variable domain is GAGVSQSPRYKVAKRGQDVALRCDPISGHVSLFWYQQALGQGPEFLTYFQNEAQLDKSGLPSDRFFAERPEGSVSTLKIQRTQQEDSAVYLCASSQDRWGHQPQHFGDGTRLSIL.

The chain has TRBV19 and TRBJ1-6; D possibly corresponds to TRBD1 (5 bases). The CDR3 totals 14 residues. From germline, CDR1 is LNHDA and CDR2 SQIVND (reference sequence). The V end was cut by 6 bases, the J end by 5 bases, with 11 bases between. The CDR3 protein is CASRRDRDNSPLHF. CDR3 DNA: TGTGCCAGTAGGCGCGACAGAGATAATTCACCCCTCCACTTT.

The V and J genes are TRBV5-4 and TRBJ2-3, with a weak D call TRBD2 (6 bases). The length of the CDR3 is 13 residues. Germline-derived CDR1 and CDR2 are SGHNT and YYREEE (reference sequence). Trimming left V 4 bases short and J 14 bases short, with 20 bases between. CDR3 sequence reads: CASSTSWRGLPYF. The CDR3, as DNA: TGTGCCAGCAGCACCTCGTGGCGGGGATTGCCGTATTTT.

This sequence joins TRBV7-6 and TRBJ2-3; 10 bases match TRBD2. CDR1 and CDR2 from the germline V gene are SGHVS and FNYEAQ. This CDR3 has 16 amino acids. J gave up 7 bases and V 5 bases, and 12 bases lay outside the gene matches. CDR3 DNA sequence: TGTGCCAGCAGCAAGCAGCGGGAGGGCTTGTTTAATACGCAGTATTTT. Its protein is CASSKQREGLFNTQYF.

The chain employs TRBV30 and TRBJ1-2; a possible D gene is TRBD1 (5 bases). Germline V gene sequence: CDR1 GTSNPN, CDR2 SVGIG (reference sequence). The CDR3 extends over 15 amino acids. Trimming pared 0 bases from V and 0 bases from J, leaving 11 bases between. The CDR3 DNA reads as TGTGCCTGGAGTGTACCTGCAGGGTCTAACTATGGCTACACCTTC. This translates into CAWSVPAGSNYGYTF.

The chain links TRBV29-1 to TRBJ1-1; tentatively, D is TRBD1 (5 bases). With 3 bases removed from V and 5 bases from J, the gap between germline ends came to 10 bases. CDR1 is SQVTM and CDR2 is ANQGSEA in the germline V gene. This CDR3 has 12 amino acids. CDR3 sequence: CSVDRAGTEAFF. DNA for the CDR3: TGCAGCGTTGACAGGGCCGGGACTGAAGCTTTCTTT.

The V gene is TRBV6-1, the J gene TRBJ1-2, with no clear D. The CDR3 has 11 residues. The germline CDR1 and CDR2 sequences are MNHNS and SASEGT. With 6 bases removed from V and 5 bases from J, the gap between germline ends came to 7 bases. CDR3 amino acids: CASSENYGYTF. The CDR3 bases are TGTGCCAGCAGCGAGAATTATGGCTACACCTTC.

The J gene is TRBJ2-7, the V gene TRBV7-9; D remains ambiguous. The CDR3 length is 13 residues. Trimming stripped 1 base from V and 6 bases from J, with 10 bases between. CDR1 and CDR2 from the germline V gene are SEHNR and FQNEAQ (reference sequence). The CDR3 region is CASSLGVMFEQYF. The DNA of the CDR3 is TGTGCCAGCAGCTTAGGGGTTATGTTCGAGCAGTACTTC.

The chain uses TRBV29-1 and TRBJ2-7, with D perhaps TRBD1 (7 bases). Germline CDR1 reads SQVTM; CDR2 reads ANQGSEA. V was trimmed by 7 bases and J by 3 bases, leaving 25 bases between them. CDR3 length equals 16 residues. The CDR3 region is CSARGAGAASVYEQYF. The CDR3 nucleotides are TGCAGCGCCAGGGGGGCGGGCGCGGCCAGTGTCTACGAGCAGTACTTC.

CDR3 coding DNA: TGTGCCAGCAGCCCGGGACTAGCAGACAAAAACATTCAGTACTTC. Translating it yields CASSPGLADKNIQYF. The chain has TRBV27 and TRBJ2-4, with 9 nucleotides matching TRBD2. The CDR3 is made up of 15 amino acids. Per germline, CDR1 MNHEY and CDR2 SMNVEV (reference sequence). V was clipped by 6 bases and J by 3 bases; unmatched bases: 6.

The CDR3 here is CSARYPGTASPLHF. Here the CDR3 DNA reads TGCAGTGCTAGATACCCCGGGACAGCTTCACCCCTCCACTTT. The chain uses TRBV20-1 and TRBJ1-6; 7 bases align to TRBD1. The CDR3 sequence is 14 residues long. Germline V lookup: CDR1 DFQATT, CDR2 SNEGSKA (reference sequence). V trimming: 2 bases; J trimming: 9 bases; junction bases outside the gene matches: 7.

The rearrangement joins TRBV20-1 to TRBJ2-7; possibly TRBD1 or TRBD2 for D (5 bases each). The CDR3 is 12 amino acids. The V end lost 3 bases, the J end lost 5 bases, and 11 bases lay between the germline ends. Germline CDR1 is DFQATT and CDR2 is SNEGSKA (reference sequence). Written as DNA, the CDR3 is TGCAGTGCTAGCGGGACGTCTCACGAGCAGTACTTC. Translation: CSASGTSHEQYF.

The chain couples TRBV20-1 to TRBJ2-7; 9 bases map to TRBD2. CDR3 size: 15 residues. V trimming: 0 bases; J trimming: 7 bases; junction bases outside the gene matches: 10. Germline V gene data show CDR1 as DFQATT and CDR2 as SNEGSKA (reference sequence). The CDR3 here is CSARDGAGGPEEQYF. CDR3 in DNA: TGCAGTGCTAGAGATGGGGCGGGAGGGCCGGAAGAGCAGTACTTC.

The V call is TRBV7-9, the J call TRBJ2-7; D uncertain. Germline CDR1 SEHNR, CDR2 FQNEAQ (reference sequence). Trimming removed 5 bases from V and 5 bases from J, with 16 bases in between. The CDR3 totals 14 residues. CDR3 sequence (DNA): TGTGCCAGCAGCCAAGAGGAGTCCCCCAACGAGCAGTACTTC. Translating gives CASSQEESPNEQYF.

The CDR3 DNA sequence: TGTGCCACCAGTGATTCCCGGGCAAACGAGCAGTACTTC. The encoded protein is CATSDSRANEQYF. The chain has TRBV24-1 and TRBJ2-7; D gene ambiguous. Deletions cut 2 bases from V and 5 bases from J, with 9 bases between. Germline V lookup: CDR1 KGHDR, CDR2 SFDVKD. The CDR3 extends over 13 amino acids.

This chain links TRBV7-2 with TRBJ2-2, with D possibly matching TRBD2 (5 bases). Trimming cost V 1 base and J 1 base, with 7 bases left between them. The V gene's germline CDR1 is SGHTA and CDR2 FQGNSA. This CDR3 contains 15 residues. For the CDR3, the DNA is TGTGCCAGCAGCTTAGATCGGGGGAACACCGGGGAGCTGTTTTTT. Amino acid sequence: CASSLDRGNTGELFF.